This T cell receptor beta chain emerged from a study of regulatory T cells in long-lasting Graves disease. Study findings and constraints: Having few samples may have compromised the accuracy. Persistent Graves' patients had lower TCR diversity than newly diagnosed ones. TRBV28, TRBJ1-2 and TRBJ2-5 were segments that persistent disease favored.

Stated time point: persistent/refractory GD, antithyroid drugs over 5 years with positive TRAb. With RNA extracted from PBMCs as input, the TCR library was made. The authors diagnosed Graves' disease using American Thyroid Association guidelines. Sequencing libraries for TCR beta were prepared with iRepertoire HTBI primers and Arm-PCR of CDR3 regions. TCRdb re-called the multiplex PCR reads with MiXCR, one entry per CDR3 protein. Of hundreds of thousands of distinct CDR3 sequences listed, more than 20% are singletons. The CDR3 runs 15 residues. Germline V gene lookup returns CDR1 MDHEN and CDR2 SYDVKM. Only one count was recorded for this clonotype. Its antigen is unidentified. A junction end diverges from the germline sequence, so it may reflect a read error.

This specimen was peripheral blood mononuclear cells (PBMCs), taken when the disease was refractory, from a patient treated with antithyroid drugs. The chain combines TRBV28 with TRBJ2-5, with 8 positions matching TRBD2. This clonotype was obtained from a female donor with Graves disease. The chain's CDR3 is CASNPGLDHQETQCF. In DNA, the CDR3 is TGTGCCAGCAACCCGGGACTAGACCACCAAGAGACCCAGTGCTTC.